Presented here are 14 T cell receptor beta chains from one specimen sequenced in a study of T cell responses to AZD1222 COVID-19 vaccine. Profiling relied on immunoSEQ multiplex PCR, and the TCRdb table lists in-frame clones only, not all of them. This table has around 130,000 clones, 85% to 95% appearing once. The sample in question was peripheral blood, obtained on day 0 of AZD1222 vaccination. These receptors were taken from an adult in good health.

CDR3 nucleotide sequence: TGCGCCAGCAGCTGTAACGGCACAGATACGCAGTATTTT. Translation gives CASSCNGTDTQYF. The J gene is TRBJ2-3, the V gene TRBV5-1; D unresolved. CDR1 SGHRS and CDR2 YFSETQ come from the germline V gene. This CDR3 is 13 amino acids long. Trimming shortened V by 3 bases and J by 1 base, and 6 bases separated the two germline ends. Variable domain in full (rest from reference TRBV5-1 and TRBJ2-3): KAGVTQTPRYLIKTRGQQVTLSCSPISGHRSVSWYQQTPGQGLQFLFEYFSETQRNKGNFPGRFSGRQFSNSRSEMNVSTLELGDSALYLCASSCNGTDTQYFGPGTRLTVL.

The V and J genes are TRBV5-5 and TRBJ2-1; D is unresolved. The length of the CDR3 is 15 residues. Per germline, CDR1 SGHKS and CDR2 YYEKEE (reference sequence). The ends were cut back, 0 bases at V and 4 bases at J, with 11 bases in the middle. CDR3 sequence (DNA): TGTGCCAGCAGCTTGGTGCTTGGCCCTTACAATGAGCAGTTCTTC. Translating it yields CASSLVLGPYNEQFF.

CDR3 DNA sequence: TGTGCCAGCAGCCGGACAGGGAATAATTCACCCCTCCACTTT. Protein: CASSRTGNNSPLHF. The chain has TRBV6-5 and TRBJ1-6, with 8 positions matching TRBD1. Germline CDR1 is MNHEY and CDR2 is SVGAGI. There are 14 residues in the CDR3. V shed 6 bases and J 5 bases; nucleotides not matched to a gene: 3.

The chain employs TRBV9 and TRBJ1-6, with D unresolved. The V and J ends lost 4 bases and 9 bases respectively, with 17 bases between them. The CDR3 extends over 15 amino acids. The germline gives CDR1 SGDLS, CDR2 YYNGEE. The CDR3 bases are TGTGCCAGCAGCTCAACGCCTCGAGAGGGTTCACCCCTCCACTTT. Protein product: CASSSTPREGSPLHF.

The chain has TRBV4-2 and TRBJ1-4; a possible D gene is TRBD1 (5 bases). Germline CDR1 reads LGHNA; CDR2 reads YNFKEQ. V dropped 1 base and J dropped 3 bases, with 15 bases sitting between them. The CDR3 extends over 17 amino acids. The CDR3 spells CASSQAPARQPNEKLFF. As DNA, the CDR3 is TGTGCCAGCAGCCAAGCCCCCGCTCGACAGCCTAATGAAAAACTGTTTTTT.

This chain links TRBV5-1 with TRBJ1-4; D uncertain. The CDR3 loop spans 15 amino acids. Deletions cut 2 bases from V and 3 bases from J, with 11 bases between. The V gene's germline CDR1 is SGHRS and CDR2 YFSETQ. The CDR3 DNA reads TGCGCCAGCAGCTTACCTATCCGGGCTAATGAAAAACTGTTTTTT. It is translated as CASSLPIRANEKLFF.

V gene TRBV29-1 combines with J gene TRBJ2-3, with TRBD1 identical over 9 bases. The J segment lost 6 bases and the V segment lost 4 bases, leaving 2 bases of the junction unmatched. The CDR3 runs 12 residues. The germline V gene encodes CDR1 SQVTM and CDR2 ANQGSEA. This chain's CDR3 is CSVGTGADTQYF. The CDR3 DNA reads TGCAGCGTTGGGACAGGGGCGGATACGCAGTATTTT.

CDR3 loop: CASSVIAGGRVEQFF. Here the CDR3 DNA reads TGTGCCAGCAGTGTGATAGCGGGAGGGCGGGTTGAGCAGTTCTTC. The chain uses TRBV27 and TRBJ2-1; 11 bases map to TRBD2. CDR1 is MNHEY and CDR2 is SMNVEV in the germline V gene (reference sequence). The CDR3 covers 15 residues. The V gene end was trimmed by 5 bases and the J gene end by 9 bases; junction bases not matched to a gene: 9.

The V and J genes are TRBV4-1 and TRBJ1-1; 7 positions match TRBD1. V lost 1 base, J lost 5 bases, and 4 bases stayed unmatched. The germline gives CDR1 MGHRA, CDR2 YSYEKL. This CDR3 region has 14 residues. The CDR3 DNA reads as TGCGCCAGCAGCCAAGGCAGGGGGGGAACTGAAGCTTTCTTT. Protein: CASSQGRGGTEAFF.

V gene TRBV5-4 combines with J gene TRBJ1-2, with unresolved D. The CDR3 is made up of 12 amino acids. V gave up 3 bases and J gave up 8 bases, with 11 bases separating them. Germline V lookup: CDR1 SGHNT, CDR2 YYREEE (reference sequence). The CDR3 bases are TGTGCCAGCAGCTCGGGATCGCAAGGCTACACCTTC. As protein: CASSSGSQGYTF.

V and J are TRBV6-5 and TRBJ2-1; the D is unclear. V dropped 0 bases and J dropped 7 bases, with 7 bases sitting between them. The CDR3 covers 13 residues. Germline lookup yields CDR1 MNHEY and CDR2 SVGAGI. CDR3 bases: TGTGCCAGCAGTTACTCTGAGGAGAATGAGCAGTTCTTC. This sequence encodes CASSYSEENEQFF.

This chain links TRBV5-1 with TRBJ1-2; possible D gene TRBD1, 5 bases. This CDR3 has 12 residues. Per germline, CDR1 SGHRS and CDR2 YFSETQ. The ends were cut back, 4 bases at V and 4 bases at J, with 8 bases in the middle. The CDR3: CASSHGTYGYTF. The CDR3 region has the DNA TGCGCCAGCAGCCATGGGACCTATGGCTACACCTTC.

The gene calls are TRBV18 and TRBJ2-3, with a tentative D call TRBD2 (5 bases). The V and J ends lost 8 bases and 6 bases respectively, with 21 bases between them. Germline V gene lookup returns CDR1 KGHSH and CDR2 LQKENI. The CDR3 contains 15 residues. Here the CDR3 reads CASAADFYTTDTQYF. The CDR3 DNA reads as TGTGCCAGCGCTGCGGACTTCTACACAACCGATACGCAGTATTTT.

This chain connects TRBV5-1 to TRBJ1-1; D is undetermined. CDR3 length: 12 residues. V was shortened by 3 bases and J by 5 bases, with 8 bases between the two germline ends. Germline CDR1 is SGHRS and CDR2 is YFSETQ. The CDR3 reads CASSSGDTEAFF. The CDR3 nucleotides read TGCGCCAGCAGCTCCGGGGATACTGAAGCTTTCTTT.